These 19 T cell receptor beta chains were all obtained from the same sample, sequenced in a study of CXCR3-negative and CXCR3-positive naive CD8 T cells. The study's findings and limits: CXCR3-positive naive cells carried more hydrophobic TRB CDR3s than CXCR3-negative ones.

Antigens of these TCRs are unknown. UMI-labeled TRB cDNA libraries were prepared by 5' RACE. TCRdb derives one entry per CDR3 protein from the 5' RACE reads, leaving out DNA. The repertoire table contains about 60,000 distinct CDR3 sequences. Sequencing used naive CXCR3+ CD8+ T cells from blood. The sample's subset: CD45RO-CCR7+CD27+CD95- naive CD8+ T cells expressing CXCR3 (TNR3+). These receptors all come from a human donor in good health. Some clones in this sample may be carry-over from other donors' samples.

CDR3 region: CASSPNTGNEQFF. The chain combines TRBV7-8 with TRBJ2-1. CDR1 and CDR2 (germline): SGHVS, FQNEAQ. This CDR3 comprises 13 residues.

The genes are TRBV12-3 or TRBV12-4 and TRBJ2-2; TCRdb picks TRBD1, but there is no DNA to check that call. The CDR3 is 19 amino acids. CDR3 loop: CASRPPPTSGSSSTGELFF.

This chain joins TRBV20-1 and TRBJ1-2; TCRdb names TRBD1, which stays unverified in the absence of DNA. Germline lookup yields CDR1 DFQATT and CDR2 SNEGSKA (reference sequence). The CDR3 is made up of 14 amino acids. CDR3 region: CSAPERRDGYGYTF.

The chain carries TRBV4-1 and TRBJ1-1. Germline-derived CDR1 and CDR2 are MGHRA and YSYEKL. The CDR3 loop spans 16 amino acids. The CDR3 loop is CASSQFGTKLNTEAFF.

The rearrangement uses TRBV28 and TRBJ1-2. The germline gives CDR1 MDHEN, CDR2 SYDVKM. The CDR3 contains 14 residues. CDR3 sequence: CASSLLMGSYGYTF.

This chain links TRBV5-1 with TRBJ2-4; the D gene TCRdb calls, TRBD1, cannot be checked with no DNA. In germline, CDR1 is SGHRS, CDR2 YFSETQ. The CDR3 totals 16 residues. CDR3 sequence: CASSNPLDFTGNIQYF.

The V gene is TRBV10-3, the J gene TRBJ1-1; TCRdb calls TRBD1, which cannot be checked without DNA. CDR3 length: 14 amino acids. Germline V gene sequence: CDR1 ENHRY, CDR2 SYGVKD. This chain's CDR3 is CAISDPGANTEAFF.

CDR3 protein: CASSFVLGSNYGYTF. The rearrangement joins TRBV5-5 to TRBJ1-2. The CDR3 loop spans 15 amino acids. Germline CDR1 is SGHKS and CDR2 is YYEKEE (reference sequence).

The chain employs TRBV12-3 or TRBV12-4 and TRBJ2-5. The CDR3 loop spans 11 amino acids. The CDR3 sequence: CASSFSQTQYF.

V is TRBV29-1 and J is TRBJ1-3. The germline gives CDR1 SQVTM, CDR2 ANQGSEA. This CDR3 contains 14 residues. CDR3: CSVDGRNSGNTIYF. Using reference TRBV29-1 and TRBJ1-3 for the parts outside the CDR3, the full variable domain is SAVISQKPSRDICQRGTSLTIQCQVDSQVTMMFWYRQQPGQSLTLIATANQGSEATYESGFVIDKFPISRPNLTFSTLTVSNMSPEDSSIYLCSVDGRNSGNTIYFGEGSWLTVV.

J is TRBJ1-1 and V is TRBV5-4. Germline CDR1 and CDR2: SGHNT and YYREEE (reference sequence). This CDR3 comprises 11 residues. CDR3 sequence reads: CASSGNTEAFF.

The chain joins TRBV6-2 or TRBV6-3 to TRBJ2-7. The CDR3 is 15 amino acids. From germline, CDR1 is MNHEY and CDR2 SVGEGT. The chain's CDR3 is CASSYLRSGAYEQYF.

This chain joins TRBV7-9 and TRBJ2-1. The CDR3 consists of 16 residues. In germline, CDR1 is SEHNR, CDR2 FQNEAQ (reference sequence). This CDR3 is CASSLVVTESYNEQFF.

This chain joins TRBV27 and TRBJ2-7. The germline V gene has CDR1 MNHEY and CDR2 SMNVEV (reference sequence). The CDR3 is 13 residues long. The CDR3 sequence: CASSYGVKYEQYF.

The chain is built from TRBV2 and TRBJ2-1; as DNA is missing, the TRBD1 call by TCRdb cannot be tested. Germline assignment: CDR1 SNHLY and CDR2 FYNNEI. CDR3 size: 15 residues. The CDR3 region is CASSDPGGAYNEQFF.

The genes are TRBV14 and TRBJ2-3. Looked up from germline, CDR1 is SGHDN and CDR2 is FVKESK. The CDR3 covers 14 residues. The CDR3 region is CASSLWTNTDTQYF.

The chain combines TRBV15 with TRBJ2-6. The CDR3 is 17 amino acids. Germline CDR1 is LNHNV and CDR2 is YYDKDF (reference sequence). This CDR3 is CATSGDWPTSGANVLTF.

V usage is TRBV7-2 and J usage is TRBJ2-7. Germline V CDR1 and CDR2: SGHTA, FQGNSA. This CDR3 is built from 14 residues. CDR3 amino acids: CASSLTIFPYEQYF.

The chain links TRBV7-9 to TRBJ1-1. CDR1 is SEHNR, CDR2 FQNEAQ, per germline (reference sequence). This CDR3 comprises 14 residues. This chain's CDR3 is CASSLGVEHTEAFF.